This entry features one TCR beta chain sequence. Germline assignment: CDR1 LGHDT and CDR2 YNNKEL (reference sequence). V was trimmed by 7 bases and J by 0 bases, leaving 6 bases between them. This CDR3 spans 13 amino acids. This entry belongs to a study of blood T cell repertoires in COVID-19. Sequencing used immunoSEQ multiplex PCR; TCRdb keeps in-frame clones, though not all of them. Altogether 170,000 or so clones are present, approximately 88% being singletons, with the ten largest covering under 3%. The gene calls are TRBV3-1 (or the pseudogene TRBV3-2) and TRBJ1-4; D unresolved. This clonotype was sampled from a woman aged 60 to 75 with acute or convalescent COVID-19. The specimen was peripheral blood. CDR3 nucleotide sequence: TGTGCCAGCACCTCTGCAACTAATGAAAAACTGTTTTTT. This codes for CASTSATNEKLFF.